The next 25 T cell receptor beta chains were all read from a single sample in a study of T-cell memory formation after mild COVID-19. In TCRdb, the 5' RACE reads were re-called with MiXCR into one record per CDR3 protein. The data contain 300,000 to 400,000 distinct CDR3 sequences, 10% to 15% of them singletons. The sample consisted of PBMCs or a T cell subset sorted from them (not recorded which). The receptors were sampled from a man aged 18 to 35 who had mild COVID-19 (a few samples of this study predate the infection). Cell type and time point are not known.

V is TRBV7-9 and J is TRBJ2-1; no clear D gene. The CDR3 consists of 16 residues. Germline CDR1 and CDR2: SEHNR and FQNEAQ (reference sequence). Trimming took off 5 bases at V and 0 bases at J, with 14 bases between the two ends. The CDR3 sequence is CASSIDTKSSYNEQFF. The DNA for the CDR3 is TGTGCCAGCAGCATAGATACAAAGAGCTCCTACAATGAGCAGTTCTTC.

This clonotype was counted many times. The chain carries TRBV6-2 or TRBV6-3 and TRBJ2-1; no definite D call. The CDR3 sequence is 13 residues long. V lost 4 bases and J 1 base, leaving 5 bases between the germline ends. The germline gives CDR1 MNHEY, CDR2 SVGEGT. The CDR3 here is CASSSASYNEQFF. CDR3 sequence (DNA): TGTGCCAGCAGTTCCGCTTCCTACAATGAGCAGTTCTTC.

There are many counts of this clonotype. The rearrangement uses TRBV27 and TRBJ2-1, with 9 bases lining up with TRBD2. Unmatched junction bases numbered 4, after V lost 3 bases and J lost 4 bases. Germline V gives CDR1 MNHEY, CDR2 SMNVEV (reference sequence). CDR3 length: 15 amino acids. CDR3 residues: CASSFARGGYNEQFF. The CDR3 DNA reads TGTGCCAGCAGTTTCGCGCGGGGGGGTTACAATGAGCAGTTCTTC.

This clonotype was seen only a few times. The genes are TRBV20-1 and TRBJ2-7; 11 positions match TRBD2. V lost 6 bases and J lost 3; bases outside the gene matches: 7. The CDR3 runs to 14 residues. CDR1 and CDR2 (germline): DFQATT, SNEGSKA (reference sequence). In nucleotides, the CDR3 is TGCAGTGCGGCTAGCGGGGGGCCGCTCTACGAGCAGTACTTC. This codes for CSAASGGPLYEQYF.

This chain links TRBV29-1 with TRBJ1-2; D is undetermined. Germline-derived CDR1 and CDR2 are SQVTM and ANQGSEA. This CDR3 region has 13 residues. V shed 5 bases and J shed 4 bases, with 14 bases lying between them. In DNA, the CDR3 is TGCAGCGTTCGAACGGGGTTATTCTATGGCTACACCTTC. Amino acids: CSVRTGLFYGYTF.

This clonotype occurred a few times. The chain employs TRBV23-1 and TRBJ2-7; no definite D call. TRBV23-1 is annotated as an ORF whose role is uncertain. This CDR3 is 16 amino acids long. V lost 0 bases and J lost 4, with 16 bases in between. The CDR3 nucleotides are TGCGCCAGCAGTCAATCGGTACCTCGGGCACTTTACGAGCAGTACGTC. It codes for CASSQSVPRALYEQYV.

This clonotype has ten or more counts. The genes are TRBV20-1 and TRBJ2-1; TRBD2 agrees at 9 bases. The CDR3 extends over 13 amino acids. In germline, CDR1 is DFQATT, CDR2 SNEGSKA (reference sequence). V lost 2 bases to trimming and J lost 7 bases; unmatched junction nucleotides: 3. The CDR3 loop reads CSARRLAGNEQFF. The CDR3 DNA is TGCAGTGCTAGACGGCTAGCGGGAAATGAGCAGTTCTTC.

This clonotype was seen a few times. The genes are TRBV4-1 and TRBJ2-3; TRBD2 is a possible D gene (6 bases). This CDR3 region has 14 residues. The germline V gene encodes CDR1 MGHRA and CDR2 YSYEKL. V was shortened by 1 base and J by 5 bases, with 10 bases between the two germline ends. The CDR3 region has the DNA TGCGCCAGCAGCCAAGTCGGGGGACGAGATACGCAGTATTTT. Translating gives CASSQVGGRDTQYF.

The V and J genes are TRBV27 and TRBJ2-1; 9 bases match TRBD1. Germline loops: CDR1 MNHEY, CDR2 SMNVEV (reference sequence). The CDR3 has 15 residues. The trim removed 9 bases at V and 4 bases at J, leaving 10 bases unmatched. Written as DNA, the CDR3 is TGTGCCAGTAGCCCAGGGACAGGGTTTTACAATGAGCAGTTCTTC. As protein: CASSPGTGFYNEQFF.

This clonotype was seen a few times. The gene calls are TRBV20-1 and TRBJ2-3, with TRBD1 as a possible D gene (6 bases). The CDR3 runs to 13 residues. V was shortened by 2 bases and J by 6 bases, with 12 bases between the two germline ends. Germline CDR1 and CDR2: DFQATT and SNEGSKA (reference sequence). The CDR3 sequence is CSARFPGVDTQYF. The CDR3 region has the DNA TGCAGTGCTAGATTCCCAGGGGTGGATACGCAGTATTTT.

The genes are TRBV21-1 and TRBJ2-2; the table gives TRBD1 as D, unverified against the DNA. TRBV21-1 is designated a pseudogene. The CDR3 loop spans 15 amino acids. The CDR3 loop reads CASSKWGLQTGELFF. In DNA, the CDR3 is TGTGCCAGCAGCAAATGGGGGCTTCAAACCGGGGAGCTGTTTTTT.

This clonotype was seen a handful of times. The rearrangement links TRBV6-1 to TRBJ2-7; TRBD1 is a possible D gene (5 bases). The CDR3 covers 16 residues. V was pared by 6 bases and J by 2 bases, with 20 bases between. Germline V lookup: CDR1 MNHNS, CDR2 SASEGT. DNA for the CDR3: TGTGCCAGCAGGGGGCCCCCCAGCCAGGGCGCCTACGAGCAGTACTTC. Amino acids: CASRGPPSQGAYEQYF.

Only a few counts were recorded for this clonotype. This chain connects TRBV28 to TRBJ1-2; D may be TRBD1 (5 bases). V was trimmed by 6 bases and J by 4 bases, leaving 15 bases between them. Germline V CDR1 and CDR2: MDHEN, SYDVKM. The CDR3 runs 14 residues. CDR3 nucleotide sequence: TGTGCCAGCAGCACCCCGGGGGATGGCTATGGCTACACCTTC. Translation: CASSTPGDGYGYTF.

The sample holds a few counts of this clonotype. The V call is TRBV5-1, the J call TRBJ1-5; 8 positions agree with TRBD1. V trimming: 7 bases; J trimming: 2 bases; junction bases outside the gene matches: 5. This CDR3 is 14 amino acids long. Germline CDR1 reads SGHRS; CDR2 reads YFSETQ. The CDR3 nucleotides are TGCGCCAGCGCCCCGGACAGGGGCAATCAGCCCCAGCATTTT. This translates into CASAPDRGNQPQHF.

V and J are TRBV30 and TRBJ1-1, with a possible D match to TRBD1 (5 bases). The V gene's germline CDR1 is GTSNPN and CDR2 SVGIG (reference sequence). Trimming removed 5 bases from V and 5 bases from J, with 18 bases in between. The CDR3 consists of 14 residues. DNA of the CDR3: TGTGCCTGGGAGAATCTCAGGGCGCGGACTGAAGCTTTCTTT. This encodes CAWENLRARTEAFF.

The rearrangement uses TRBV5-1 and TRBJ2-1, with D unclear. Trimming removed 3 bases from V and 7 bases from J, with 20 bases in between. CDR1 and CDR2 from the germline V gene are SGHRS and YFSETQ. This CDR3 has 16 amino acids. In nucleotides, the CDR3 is TGCGCCAGCAGCTCACGGTCACCGGCGGCGGCTAATGAGCAGTTCTTC. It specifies CASSSRSPAAANEQFF.

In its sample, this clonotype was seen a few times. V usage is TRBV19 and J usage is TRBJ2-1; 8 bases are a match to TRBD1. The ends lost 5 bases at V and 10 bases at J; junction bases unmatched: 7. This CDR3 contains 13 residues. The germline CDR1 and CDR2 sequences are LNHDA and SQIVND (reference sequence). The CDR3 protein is CASSLNRGEEQFF. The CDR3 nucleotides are TGTGCCAGTAGTCTAAACAGGGGGGAAGAGCAGTTCTTC.

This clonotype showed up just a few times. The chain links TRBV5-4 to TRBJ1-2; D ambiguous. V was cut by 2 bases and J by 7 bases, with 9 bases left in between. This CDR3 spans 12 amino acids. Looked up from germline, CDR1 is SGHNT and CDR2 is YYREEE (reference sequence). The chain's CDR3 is CASSLIVGGYTF. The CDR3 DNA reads TGTGCCAGCAGCTTAATTGTCGGTGGCTACACCTTC.

The CDR3 protein is CASSPTLGKTSGYGYGYTF. The CDR3 DNA sequence: TGTGCCAGCAGCCCGACGTTAGGTAAAACCTCAGGGTACGGGTATGGCTACACCTTC. The chain couples TRBV7-9 to TRBJ1-2, with D perhaps TRBD1 (5 bases). CDR1 SEHNR and CDR2 FQNEAQ come from the germline V gene (reference sequence). V dropped 5 bases and J dropped 5 bases, with 30 bases sitting between them. This CDR3 is built from 19 residues.

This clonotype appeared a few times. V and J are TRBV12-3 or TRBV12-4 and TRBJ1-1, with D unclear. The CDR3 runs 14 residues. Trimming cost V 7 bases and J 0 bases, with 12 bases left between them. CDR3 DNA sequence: TGTGCCAGCACCCTTGGAGGGATGAACACTGAAGCTTTCTTT. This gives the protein CASTLGGMNTEAFF.

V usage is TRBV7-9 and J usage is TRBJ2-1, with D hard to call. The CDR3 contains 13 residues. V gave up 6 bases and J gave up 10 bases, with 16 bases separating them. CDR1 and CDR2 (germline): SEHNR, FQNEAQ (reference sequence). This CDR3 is CASSWTGPEEQFF. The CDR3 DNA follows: TGTGCCAGCAGTTGGACGGGCCCCGAGGAGCAGTTCTTC.

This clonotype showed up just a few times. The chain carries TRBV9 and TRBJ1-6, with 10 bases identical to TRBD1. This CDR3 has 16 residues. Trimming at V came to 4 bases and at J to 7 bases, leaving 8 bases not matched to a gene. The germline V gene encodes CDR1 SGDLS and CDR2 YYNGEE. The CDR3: CASSPSRGQGNSPLHF. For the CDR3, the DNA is TGTGCCAGCAGCCCATCCAGGGGACAGGGGAATTCACCCCTCCACTTT.

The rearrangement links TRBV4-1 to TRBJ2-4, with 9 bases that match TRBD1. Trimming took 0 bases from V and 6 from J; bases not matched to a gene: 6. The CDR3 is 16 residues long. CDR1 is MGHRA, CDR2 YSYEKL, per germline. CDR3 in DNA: TGCGCCAGCAGCCAAGATTACCCGGGACAGGGAAACATTCAGTACTTC. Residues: CASSQDYPGQGNIQYF.

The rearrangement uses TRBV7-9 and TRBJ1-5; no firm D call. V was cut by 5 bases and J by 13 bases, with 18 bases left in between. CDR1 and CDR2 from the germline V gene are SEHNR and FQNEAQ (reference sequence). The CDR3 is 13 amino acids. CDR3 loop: CASSGPVPSLQHF. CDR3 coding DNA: TGTGCCAGCAGCGGGCCAGTCCCCTCTCTTCAGCATTTT.

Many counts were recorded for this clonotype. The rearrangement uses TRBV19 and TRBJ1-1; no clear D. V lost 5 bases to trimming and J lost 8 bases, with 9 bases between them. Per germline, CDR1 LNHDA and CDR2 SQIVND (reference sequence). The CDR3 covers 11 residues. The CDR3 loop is CASSSGGEAFF. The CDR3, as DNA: TGTGCCAGTAGTTCCGGCGGGGAAGCTTTCTTT.